Shown below are 29 T cell receptor beta chains from a single sample sequenced in a study of blood T cell repertoires in COVID-19. Assay: immunoSEQ multiplex PCR; the TCRdb copy retains only in-frame clones and omits some. The sample has roughly 120,000 clones, approximately 80% seen once; the top ten hold roughly 1.8%. The sequenced sample was peripheral blood. The receptors were sampled from a man in his sixties or seventies with acute or convalescent COVID-19.

CDR3 loop: CASSNRSVDNQPQHF. Here the CDR3 DNA reads TGTGCCAGCAGCAATCGAAGCGTAGACAATCAGCCCCAGCATTTT. The genes are TRBV21-1 and TRBJ1-5. TRBV21-1 is a documented pseudogene. The CDR3 has 15 residues.

The gene calls are TRBV27 and TRBJ1-5, with 10 bases aligning to TRBD1. Germline V gene data show CDR1 as MNHEY and CDR2 as SMNVEV (reference sequence). This CDR3 has 15 amino acids. The junction had 7 bases not matched to a gene; V was cut back by 5 bases and J by 6 bases. CDR3 sequence: CASSAGTGAFQPQHF. The CDR3 coding sequence is TGTGCCAGCAGTGCCGGGACAGGGGCATTTCAGCCCCAGCATTTT.

The rearrangement links TRBV6-5 to TRBJ2-2, with 10 bases matching TRBD1. The CDR3 loop spans 15 amino acids. The trim removed 5 bases at V and 6 bases at J, leaving 6 bases unmatched. Germline assignment: CDR1 MNHEY and CDR2 SVGAGI. The chain's CDR3 is CASSTRDRGSGELFF. DNA of the CDR3: TGTGCCAGCAGTACCCGGGACAGGGGTTCCGGGGAGCTGTTTTTT.

The chain employs TRBV20-1 and TRBJ1-3, with 10 bases that match TRBD1. Losses at the gene ends were 3 bases for V and 0 bases for J; bases not matched to a gene: 14. The CDR3 is made up of 19 amino acids. Germline loops: CDR1 DFQATT, CDR2 SNEGSKA (reference sequence). The CDR3 protein is CSASPPPGQGSDSGNTIYF. CDR3 coding DNA: TGCAGTGCTAGTCCACCCCCGGGACAGGGGTCAGACTCTGGAAACACCATATATTTT.

This clone has only one observation. The chain recombines TRBV19 with TRBJ2-3; 8 bases match TRBD2. With V trimmed by 4 bases and J by 1 base, 4 bases remained unmatched. The CDR3 totals 15 residues. Germline V gene data show CDR1 as LNHDA and CDR2 as SQIVND (reference sequence). The chain's CDR3 is CASSTGGSGTDTQYF. The CDR3 DNA is TGTGCCAGTAGTACGGGGGGGTCCGGCACAGATACGCAGTATTTT.

The chain combines TRBV18 with TRBJ2-6, with 9 bases aligning to TRBD1. This CDR3 is built from 17 residues. J gave up 3 bases and V 4 bases, and 7 bases lay outside the gene matches. Per the germline V gene, CDR1 is KGHSH and CDR2 is LQKENI. The CDR3 loop reads CASSQLTGGYGANVLTF. CDR3 in DNA: TGTGCCAGCTCACAGCTAACAGGGGGCTATGGGGCCAACGTCCTGACTTTC.

The chain uses TRBV10-1 and TRBJ1-1, with D possibly matching TRBD1 (5 bases). The germline V gene encodes CDR1 WNHNN and CDR2 SYGVQD (reference sequence). Trimming cost V 3 bases and J 5 bases, with 13 bases left between them. The CDR3 covers 14 residues. The CDR3 DNA is TGCGCCAGCAGTGAAAACCGCCGGGGGACTGAAGCTTTCTTT. This gives the protein CASSENRRGTEAFF.

J is TRBJ1-3 and V is TRBV3-1 (or the pseudogene TRBV3-2), with TRBD1 matching over 9 bases. V was clipped by 5 bases and J by 8 bases; unmatched bases: 7. This CDR3 comprises 14 residues. Germline V CDR1 and CDR2: LGHDT, YNNKEL (reference sequence). The CDR3 bases are TGTGCCAGCAGCTTAACAGGGGGCGGAGACACCATATATTTT. This sequence encodes CASSLTGGGDTIYF.

The CDR3 sequence: CNPIGGYEQYF. The CDR3 DNA sequence: TGCAACCCTATCGGGGGCTACGAGCAGTACTTC. This sequence joins TRBV20-1 and TRBJ2-7; D is perhaps TRBD2 (6 bases). The length of the CDR3 is 11 residues. Germline V lookup: CDR1 DFQATT, CDR2 SNEGSKA (reference sequence).

V usage is TRBV7-2 and J usage is TRBJ2-3; D is perhaps TRBD2 (5 bases). The V end was cut by 5 bases, the J end by 0 bases, with 9 bases between. The CDR3 spans 14 residues. From germline, CDR1 is SGHTA and CDR2 FQGNSA. CDR3 sequence: CASSGRTSTDTQYF. The DNA of the CDR3 is TGTGCCAGCAGCGGCCGGACTAGCACAGATACGCAGTATTTT.

This rearrangement joins TRBV18 to TRBJ2-3; D unclear. Germline lookup yields CDR1 KGHSH and CDR2 LQKENI. The CDR3 extends over 11 amino acids. Trimming took 6 bases from V and 6 from J, leaving 7 bases between them. Here the CDR3 reads CASSKSDTQYF. Here the CDR3 DNA reads TGTGCCAGCTCCAAGAGCGATACGCAGTATTTT.

This clone was detected once. The chain links TRBV3-1 (or the pseudogene TRBV3-2) to TRBJ2-3; D not resolved. This CDR3 has 13 residues. Trimming shortened V by 4 bases and J by 5 bases, and 10 bases separated the two germline ends. Germline V lookup: CDR1 LGHDT, CDR2 YNNKEL (reference sequence). The CDR3 coding sequence is TGTGCCAGCAGCCCCAACCCCGGAGATACGCAGTATTTT. Protein sequence: CASSPNPGDTQYF.

The chain recombines TRBV7-2 with TRBJ2-1, with TRBD2 matching 14 bases. In germline, CDR1 is SGHTA, CDR2 FQGNSA. The CDR3 contains 18 residues. V lost 0 bases to trimming and J lost 4 bases; unmatched junction nucleotides: 5. For the CDR3, the DNA is TGTGCCAGCAGCTTAGCATGGACTAGCGGGGGGCGGTACAATGAGCAGTTCTTC. This codes for CASSLAWTSGGRYNEQFF.

The chain uses TRBV6-6 and TRBJ1-4; no clear D gene. There are 16 residues in the CDR3. CDR1 and CDR2 (germline): MNHNY, SVGAGI (reference sequence). V was pared by 0 bases and J by 6 bases, with 14 bases between. CDR3: CASSYSSNPVDEKLFF. The CDR3 DNA follows: TGTGCCAGCAGTTACTCCTCGAACCCAGTCGATGAAAAACTGTTTTTT.

The CDR3 sequence is CASSLYGGSYEQYF. CDR3 coding DNA: TGTGCCAGCAGTTTATACGGGGGTTCCTACGAGCAGTACTTC. The rearrangement links TRBV27 to TRBJ2-7; weak D call: TRBD2 (6 bases). The CDR3 contains 14 residues. Trimming stripped 1 base from V and 1 base from J, with 8 bases between. CDR1 and CDR2 from the germline V gene are MNHEY and SMNVEV (reference sequence).

The gene calls are TRBV6-6 and TRBJ1-4, with D possibly TRBD1 on 6 matching bases. V dropped 6 bases and J dropped 8 bases, with 10 bases sitting between them. The germline CDR1 and CDR2 sequences are MNHNY and SVGAGI (reference sequence). The CDR3 contains 12 residues. CDR3: CASSRTDEKLFF. The CDR3 DNA reads TGTGCCAGCAGCCGGACAGACGAAAAACTGTTTTTT.

J is TRBJ2-1 and V is TRBV10-3, with D possibly being TRBD1 (7 bases). Trimming removed 6 bases from V and 12 bases from J, with 24 bases in between. Per the germline V gene, CDR1 is ENHRY and CDR2 is SYGVKD. The length of the CDR3 is 15 residues. This CDR3 reads CAIREGDRRLSGQFF. In DNA form, the CDR3 reads TGTGCCATCAGGGAGGGGGACAGAAGGCTCAGTGGGCAGTTCTTC.

The chain is built from TRBV10-1 and TRBJ2-7, with D maybe TRBD1 (5 bases). The germline V and J ends were trimmed by 2 bases and 2 bases, with 13 bases remaining between them. The CDR3 is made up of 15 amino acids. Germline lookup yields CDR1 WNHNN and CDR2 SYGVQD (reference sequence). CDR3 loop: CASSEGAREPYEQYF. In DNA, the CDR3 is TGCGCCAGCAGTGAGGGGGCCCGCGAGCCCTACGAGCAGTACTTC.

The CDR3 DNA reads as TGTGCCAGCAGAGAGGACAGGGACTATGGCTACACCTTC. Its translation is CASREDRDYGYTF. V and J are TRBV2 and TRBJ1-2, with 8 nucleotides matching TRBD1. The CDR3 sequence is 13 residues long. The V gene end was trimmed by 6 bases and the J gene end by 3 bases; junction bases not matched to a gene: 3. CDR1 and CDR2 from the germline V gene are SNHLY and FYNNEI.

The chain carries TRBV19 and TRBJ2-7; maybe TRBD2 (5 bases). Trimming took 5 bases from V and 4 from J, leaving 27 bases between them. CDR1 is LNHDA, CDR2 SQIVND, per germline (reference sequence). The CDR3 loop spans 18 amino acids. CDR3 nucleotide sequence: TGTGCCAGTAGTCCAAAACCCCAATCTAGCCAAAGAAGGTACGAGCAGTACTTC. Residues: CASSPKPQSSQRRYEQYF.

The chain couples TRBV6-4 to TRBJ1-5; TRBD1 might be the D (6 bases). Germline V gene sequence: CDR1 MRHNA, CDR2 SNTAGT. Trimming cost V 2 bases and J 6 bases, with 11 bases left between them. This CDR3 spans 14 amino acids. The CDR3 loop reads CASSDREGGQPQHF. The DNA for the CDR3 is TGTGCCAGCAGTGACAGGGAAGGGGGTCAGCCCCAGCATTTT.

The V call is TRBV6-2 or TRBV6-3, the J call TRBJ2-1, with 10 bases that match TRBD1. This CDR3 region has 15 residues. The trim removed 6 bases at V and 6 bases at J, leaving 8 bases unmatched. From germline, CDR1 is MNHEY and CDR2 SVGEGT. The CDR3: CASSRTGGGFNEQFF. The CDR3 DNA follows: TGTGCCAGCAGCCGGACAGGGGGAGGGTTCAATGAGCAGTTCTTC.

The chain couples TRBV3-1 (or the pseudogene TRBV3-2) to TRBJ2-7, with D maybe TRBD1 (6 bases). V gave up 0 bases and J gave up 6 bases, with 12 bases separating them. Per the germline V gene, CDR1 is LGHDT and CDR2 is YNNKEL (reference sequence). The CDR3 is made up of 14 amino acids. Here the CDR3 reads CASSQDPTGTEQYF. CDR3 DNA: TGTGCCAGCAGCCAAGATCCCACAGGGACCGAGCAGTACTTC.

This chain uses TRBV25-1 with TRBJ1-1; 7 nucleotides match TRBD1. V was clipped by 2 bases and J by 11 bases; unmatched bases: 14. The CDR3 totals 15 residues. Germline V gives CDR1 MGHDK, CDR2 SYGVNS. The CDR3 sequence is CASSELDRDVERAFF. Here the CDR3 DNA reads TGTGCCAGCAGTGAACTAGACAGGGACGTCGAACGGGCTTTCTTT.

This chain uses TRBV7-3 with TRBJ2-1, with 12 bases fitting TRBD2. With V trimmed by 4 bases and J by 5 bases, 12 bases remained unmatched. CDR1 is SGHTA and CDR2 is FQGTGA in the germline V gene. The CDR3 runs 18 residues. The CDR3 coding sequence is TGTGCCAGCAGCTCAGGACTAGCGGGGTTGAAGTTCGACAATGAGCAGTTCTTC. Encoded protein: CASSSGLAGLKFDNEQFF.

V is TRBV4-1 and J is TRBJ1-4, with a tentative D call TRBD1 (6 bases). V lost 0 bases to trimming and J lost 7 bases, with 12 bases between them. The CDR3 loop spans 15 amino acids. CDR1 is MGHRA, CDR2 YSYEKL, per germline. The CDR3 spells CASSQDWGGGEKLFF. The CDR3, as DNA: TGCGCCAGCAGCCAAGATTGGGGGGGCGGTGAAAAACTGTTTTTT.

CDR3 nucleotide sequence: TGTGCCACCAAGGGGGTCAGGAATGAGCAGTTCTTC. This sequence encodes CATKGVRNEQFF. V is TRBV24-1 and J is TRBJ2-1; weak D call: TRBD1 (6 bases). This CDR3 contains 12 residues. The ends were cut back, 8 bases at V and 7 bases at J, with 11 bases in the middle. The V gene's germline CDR1 is KGHDR and CDR2 SFDVKD.

The gene calls are TRBV5-6 and TRBJ1-2; D possibly corresponds to TRBD1 (5 bases). V dropped 4 bases and J dropped 8 bases, with 21 bases sitting between them. CDR1 is SGHDT and CDR2 is YYEEEE in the germline V gene. The CDR3 has 15 residues. In DNA, the CDR3 is TGTGCCAGCAGCGGCCCGGGACTCGATGGCGGGGGCTACACCTTC. Its translation is CASSGPGLDGGGYTF.

CDR3 residues: CASRYGGNTEAFF. CDR3 in DNA: TGTGCCAGCAGATACGGGGGGAACACTGAAGCTTTCTTT. The V and J genes are TRBV5-6 and TRBJ1-1; possibly TRBD1 for D (5 bases). V was clipped by 5 bases and J by 1 base, with 9 bases between them. Per germline, CDR1 SGHDT and CDR2 YYEEEE. The CDR3 loop spans 13 amino acids.